A single sample is the source of the 2 T cell receptor beta chains below, sequenced in a study of T cell repertoires in cytomegalovirus infection. MiXCR, run by TCRdb on the reads, gives a single entry per CDR3 protein. The sample records about 900,000 distinct CDR3 sequences, approximately 31% being singletons. Their specific antigens are unknown. Sequenced here: cultured CD8+ T cells from PBMCs, sampled from culture after CMV antigen stimulation. All receptors derive from a human donor in good health (CMV status not recorded). Some clones in this sample may be carry-over from other donors' samples.

CDR3 in amino acids: CASSQERATNEKLFF. The CDR3 DNA reads as TGCGCCAGCAGCCAAGAGCGGGCAACTAATGAAAAACTGTTTTTT. The chain has TRBV4-1 and TRBJ1-4; D gene ambiguous. V lost 0 bases to trimming and J lost 0 bases, with 5 bases between them. This CDR3 is 15 amino acids long. The germline gives CDR1 MGHRA, CDR2 YSYEKL.

This clonotype was detected once. The genes are TRBV6-5 and TRBJ2-5; perhaps TRBD2 as D (5 bases). V lost 2 bases and J lost 5, with 12 bases in between. This CDR3 has 14 residues. Looked up from germline, CDR1 is MNHEY and CDR2 is SVGAGI. The CDR3 here is CASSYIGEGETQYF. CDR3 coding DNA: TGTGCCAGCAGTTACATCGGGGAAGGGGAGACCCAGTACTTC.